This T cell receptor (beta chain) was recovered during a study of shared clonotypes between healthy human individuals. The overall study: Per donor, CD8 memory used one plate, CD8 naive used two, CD4 memory used three and CD4 naive used three.

Assay used: immunoSEQ multiplex PCR; TCRdb lists only in-frame clones, some missing. The sample lists roughly 2.4 million clones; almost 96% were seen once. Those who donated, Caucasian adults without exception, all lived in Nashville, Tennessee. This CDR3 contains 10 residues. With 5 bases removed from V and 3 bases from J, the gap between germline ends came to 2 bases. CDR1 and CDR2 (germline): SEHNR, FQNEAQ (reference sequence). Sequenced material: naive CD4+ T cells sorted from blood. Subset denoted: CD45RA+ positively selected. This receptor was taken from a man aged 18 to 29 in good health. The chain recombines TRBV7-9 with TRBJ2-7; D is uncertain. CDR3: CASSHYEQYF. CDR3 bases: TGTGCCAGCAGCCACTACGAGCAGTACTTC.